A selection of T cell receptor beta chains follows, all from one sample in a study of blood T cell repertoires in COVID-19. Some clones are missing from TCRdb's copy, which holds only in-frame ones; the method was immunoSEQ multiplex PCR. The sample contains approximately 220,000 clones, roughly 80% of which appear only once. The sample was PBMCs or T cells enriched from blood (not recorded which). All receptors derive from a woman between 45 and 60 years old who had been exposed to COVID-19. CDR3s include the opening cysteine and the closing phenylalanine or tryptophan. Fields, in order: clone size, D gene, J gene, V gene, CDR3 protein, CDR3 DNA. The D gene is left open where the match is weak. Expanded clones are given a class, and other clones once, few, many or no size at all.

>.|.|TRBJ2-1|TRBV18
CASSPPSSSYNEQFF
TGTGCCAGCTCACCACCCTCCTCCTCCTACAATGAGCAGTTCTTC
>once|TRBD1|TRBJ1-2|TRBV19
CASNNGDRRSYGYTF
TGTGCCAGCAATAACGGGGACAGAAGGAGCTATGGCTACACCTTC
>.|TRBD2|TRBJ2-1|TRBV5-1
CASSQPGLAGGPGGYNEQFF
TGCGCCAGCAGCCAACCCGGACTAGCGGGGGGGCCTGGAGGTTACAATGAGCAGTTCTTC
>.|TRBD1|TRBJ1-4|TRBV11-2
CASSFSTGGHEKLFF
TGTGCCAGCAGCTTCTCGACAGGGGGTCACGAAAAACTGTTTTTT
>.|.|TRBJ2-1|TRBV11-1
CASSGTQLSYNEQFF
TGTGCCAGCAGCGGGACTCAACTCTCCTACAATGAGCAGTTCTTC
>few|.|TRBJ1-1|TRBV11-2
CASSSGGGAGVNTEAFF
TGTGCCAGCAGCTCCGGTGGGGGGGCTGGGGTGAACACTGAAGCTTTCTTT
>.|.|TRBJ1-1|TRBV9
CASSVVPDLEAEAFF
TGTGCCAGCAGCGTAGTGCCAGACCTAGAGGCTGAAGCTTTCTTT
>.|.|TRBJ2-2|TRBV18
CASSRDRINTGELFF
TGTGCCAGCTCACGAGACAGGATCAACACCGGGGAGCTGTTTTTT
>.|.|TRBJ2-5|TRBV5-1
CASHGGAVQETQYF
TGCGCCAGCCACGGCGGGGCTGTACAAGAGACCCAGTACTTC
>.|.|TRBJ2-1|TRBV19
CASSYRVPDEQFF
TGTGCCAGTAGCTACAGGGTACCCGATGAGCAGTTCTTC
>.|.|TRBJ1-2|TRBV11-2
CASSSSSGMVDGYTF
TGTGCCAGCAGCTCCTCGTCGGGGATGGTTGATGGCTACACCTTC
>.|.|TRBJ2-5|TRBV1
CTSSQEGEAPEGETQYF
TGCACCAGCAGCCAAGAGGGGGAAGCCCCGGAGGGTGAGACCCAGTACTTC
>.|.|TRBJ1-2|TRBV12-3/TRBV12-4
CASSFPGRGYTF
TGTGCCAGCAGTTTTCCAGGGCGCGGCTACACCTTC
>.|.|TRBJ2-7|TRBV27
CASSRGAAYEQYF
TGTGCCAGCAGTCGCGGGGCGGCCTACGAGCAGTACTTC
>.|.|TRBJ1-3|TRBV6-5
CASSPSHVGNTIYF
TGTGCCAGCAGTCCAAGCCATGTTGGAAACACCATATATTTT
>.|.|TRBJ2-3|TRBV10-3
CAIRHPPEPVSTDTQYF
TGTGCCATCAGACATCCACCCGAACCCGTAAGCACAGATACGCAGTATTTT
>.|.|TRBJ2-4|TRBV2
CASSAAKNIQYF
TGTGCCAGCAGTGCTGCCAAAAACATTCAGTACTTC
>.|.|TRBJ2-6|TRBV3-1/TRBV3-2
CASSQKRRTAPSGANVLTF
TGTGCCAGCAGCCAGAAGCGGAGGACAGCCCCCTCTGGGGCCAACGTCCTGACTTTC
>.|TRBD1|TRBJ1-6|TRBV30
CAWSVDRVKSPLHF
TGTGCCTGGAGTGTTGACAGGGTCAAATCACCCCTCCACTTT
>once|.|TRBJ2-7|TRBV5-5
CASSYSGNSYEQYF
TGTGCCAGCAGCTATTCAGGGAACTCCTACGAGCAGTACTTC
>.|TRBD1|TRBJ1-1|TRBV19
CASSQDRGLSEAFF
TGTGCCAGTAGCCAAGACAGGGGGCTTTCTGAAGCTTTCTTT
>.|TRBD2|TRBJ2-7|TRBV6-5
CASRVAGGDEQYF
TGTGCCAGCAGAGTAGCGGGGGGGGACGAGCAGTACTTC
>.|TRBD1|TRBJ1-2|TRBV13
CASSLADRGGYGYTF
TGTGCCAGCAGCTTAGCCGACAGGGGTGGGTATGGCTACACCTTC
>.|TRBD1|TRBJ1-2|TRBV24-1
CATSQPGTGGGYTF
TGTGCCACCAGCCAGCCGGGGACAGGGGGAGGCTACACCTTC
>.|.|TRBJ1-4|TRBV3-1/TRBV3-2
CASSIDRNEKLFF
TGTGCCAGCAGTATTGACAGGAATGAAAAACTGTTTTTT
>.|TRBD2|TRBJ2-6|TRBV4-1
CASSQVTSGGWHGANVLTF
TGCGCCAGCAGCCAGGTGACTAGCGGGGGCTGGCATGGGGCCAACGTCCTGACTTTC
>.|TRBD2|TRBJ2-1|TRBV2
CASSYLTGTRYNEQFF
TGTGCCAGCAGTTACTTAACCGGGACTAGGTACAATGAGCAGTTCTTC
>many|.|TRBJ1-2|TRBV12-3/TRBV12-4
CASRAGQGYTF
TGTGCCAGCAGGGCGGGGCAAGGCTACACCTTC
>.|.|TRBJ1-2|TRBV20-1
CSASQAGPFYGYTF
TGCAGTGCTAGTCAGGCAGGCCCTTTCTATGGCTACACCTTC
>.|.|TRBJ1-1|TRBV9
CASSVAGYGEAFF
TGTGCCAGCAGCGTAGCCGGGTACGGTGAAGCTTTCTTT
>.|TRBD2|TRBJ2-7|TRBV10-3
CAIRGGEYEQYF
TGTGCCATCAGGGGGGGGGAATACGAGCAGTACTTC
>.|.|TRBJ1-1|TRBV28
CASSLLGRWDTEAFF
TGTGCCAGCAGTTTATTGGGGCGCTGGGACACTGAAGCTTTCTTT
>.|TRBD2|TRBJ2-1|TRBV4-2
CASSQGAGGSYNEQFF
TGTGCCAGCAGCCAAGGAGCGGGGGGGTCTTACAATGAGCAGTTCTTC
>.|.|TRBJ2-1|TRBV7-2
CASSFNNEQFF
TGTGCCAGCAGCTTTAACAATGAGCAGTTCTTC
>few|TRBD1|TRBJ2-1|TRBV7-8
CASSSGGGQGINEQFF
TGTGCCAGCAGCTCCGGCGGGGGACAGGGGATAAATGAGCAGTTCTTC